The entry below describes one TCR beta chain. The antigen remains unidentified. TCRdb re-called the 5' RACE reads with MiXCR, one entry per CDR3 protein. Of about 520,000 distinct CDR3 sequences in the sample, about 20% were seen once. The source of the sample is a study of identical twins. Whole-study results and caveats: The abundant beta clonotypes from cord blood had fewer insertions, and memory repertoires had none of this.

The CDR3 has 13 residues. The germline CDR1 and CDR2 sequences are DFQATT and SNEGSKA (reference sequence). Trimming removed 1 base from V and 6 bases from J, with 10 bases in between. The data were also submitted as part of a second study, on T cells expressing NK-cell markers. That study adds: What remained unclear was the HCMV specificity of expanded NKG2C+ T cell clones.

This chain joins TRBV20-1 and TRBJ1-5; D call uncertain. This TCR was sampled from a woman younger than 35 in good health. The sequenced sample consisted of CD4+ T cells sorted from blood. The CDR3 DNA follows: TGCAGTGCTAGAGGGGCCCCCGCTCAGCCCCAGCATTTT. Translated: CSARGAPAQPQHF.